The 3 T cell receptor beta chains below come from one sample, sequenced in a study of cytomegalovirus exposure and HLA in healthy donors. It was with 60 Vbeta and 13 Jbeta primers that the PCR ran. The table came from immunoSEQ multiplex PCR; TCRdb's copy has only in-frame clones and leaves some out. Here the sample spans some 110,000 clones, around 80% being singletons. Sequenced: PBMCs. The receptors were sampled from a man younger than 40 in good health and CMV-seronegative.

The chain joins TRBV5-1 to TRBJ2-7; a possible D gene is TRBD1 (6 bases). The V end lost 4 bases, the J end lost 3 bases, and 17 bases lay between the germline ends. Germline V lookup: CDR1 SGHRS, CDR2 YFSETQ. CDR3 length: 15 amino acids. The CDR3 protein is CASSPTHGTSYEQYF. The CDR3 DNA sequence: TGCGCCAGCAGCCCCACCCACGGGACAAGCTACGAGCAGTACTTC.

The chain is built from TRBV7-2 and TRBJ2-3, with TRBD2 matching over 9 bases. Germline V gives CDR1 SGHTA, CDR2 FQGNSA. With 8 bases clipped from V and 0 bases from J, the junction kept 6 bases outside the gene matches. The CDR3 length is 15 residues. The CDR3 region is CASDRLAASTDTQYF. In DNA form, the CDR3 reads TGTGCCAGCGACCGACTAGCGGCTAGCACAGATACGCAGTATTTT.

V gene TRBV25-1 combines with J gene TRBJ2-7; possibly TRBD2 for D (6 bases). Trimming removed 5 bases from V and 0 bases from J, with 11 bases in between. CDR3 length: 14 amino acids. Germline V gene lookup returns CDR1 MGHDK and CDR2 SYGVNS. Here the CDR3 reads CASSTLASSYEQYF. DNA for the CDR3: TGTGCCAGCAGTACCCTAGCGAGCTCCTACGAGCAGTACTTC.